Listed below are T cell receptor beta chains from one sample, sequenced in a study of control samples from healthy donors and cancer patients. Assay used: immunoSEQ multiplex PCR; TCRdb lists only in-frame clones, some missing. Of about 98,000 clones listed, around three quarters are singletons. Sample: blood. The receptor source for this set is a woman younger than 45 in good health. CDR3s include the opening cysteine and the closing phenylalanine or tryptophan. A D gene is named only where the DNA matches it firmly. Only part of the rows carry a size: once, few, many, or a class if the clone is expanded.

size,J,D,V,length,DNA,CDR3
-,TRBJ2-2,TRBD1,TRBV5-1,13,TGCGCCAGCCGACAGGGTAACACCGGGGAGCTGTTTTTT,CASRQGNTGELFF
-,TRBJ1-4,-,TRBV5-4,16,TGTGCCAGCAGCTTGGCAACCGGCAGCCTTAATGAAAAACTGTTTTTT,CASSLATGSLNEKLFF
-,TRBJ1-5,TRBD1,TRBV7-2,15,TGTGCCAGCAGCTTACAGACAGGGGGGAATCAGCCCCAGCATTTT,CASSLQTGGNQPQHF
once,TRBJ1-1,TRBD1,TRBV7-6,15,TGTGCCAGCAGCTTAGGGACAGGGGGGACCACTGAAGCTTTCTTT,CASSLGTGGTTEAFF
few,TRBJ1-3,TRBD1,TRBV10-3,15,TGTGCCATCAGTGGACAGGGCTTCTCTGGAAACACCATATATTTT,CAISGQGFSGNTIYF
-,TRBJ2-7,-,TRBV5-8,14,TGTGCCAGCAGCCCCGGGCGAGAGAAGGACGAGCAGTACTTC,CASSPGREKDEQYF
once,TRBJ2-7,TRBD1,TRBV29-1,13,TGCAGCGTCGGGACAGGGGGCTTTTACGAGCAGTACTTC,CSVGTGGFYEQYF
-,TRBJ2-1,-,TRBV5-1,13,TGCGCCAGCAGCTTGCGTTCCGACAATGAGCAGTTCTTC,CASSLRSDNEQFF
-,TRBJ2-1,TRBD2,TRBV12-3/TRBV12-4,12,TGTGCCAGCAGTACGGGACTAGGGCCCGCGTTCTTC,CASSTGLGPAFF
-,TRBJ1-6,-,TRBV27,14,TGTGCCAGCAGTTTCCAAGGGTATAATTCACCCCTCCACTTT,CASSFQGYNSPLHF
-,TRBJ1-4,-,TRBV4-3,16,TGCGCCAGCAGCCAGGACCTACAGGGATTCGATGAAAAACTGTTTTTT,CASSQDLQGFDEKLFF
-,TRBJ2-2,TRBD2,TRBV4-3,15,TGCGCCAGCAGCCAAGTACTCGGGGGGGCCCGGGAGCTGTTTTTT,CASSQVLGGARELFF
-,TRBJ1-4,TRBD1,TRBV6-1,16,TGTGCCAGCAGTGAGATTTCGACAGGGACTAATGAAAAACTGTTTTTT,CASSEISTGTNEKLFF
few,TRBJ2-7,TRBD1,TRBV6-5,15,TGTGCCAGCAGCACCCGGACAGGGGGGATGTACGAGCAGTACTTC,CASSTRTGGMYEQYF
-,TRBJ1-4,TRBD1,TRBV19,16,TGTGCCTGTCGGGACAGGGGGCGTGCAACTAATGAAAAACTGTTTTTT,CACRDRGRATNEKLFF
-,TRBJ2-2,-,TRBV11-3,15,TGTGCCAGCAGCCCCCGGGGCGGTTGGACCGGGGAGCTGTTTTTT,CASSPRGGWTGELFF
-,TRBJ1-6,-,TRBV30,14,TGTGCCTGGAGTTTACAGGGAAAACATTCACCCCTCCACTTT,CAWSLQGKHSPLHF
-,TRBJ1-5,-,TRBV19,14,TGTGCCAGTAGTATTCGGGGTACCAATCAGCCCCAGCATTTT,CASSIRGTNQPQHF
-,TRBJ1-5,TRBD1,TRBV19,16,TGTGCCAGTAGTATCCTACAGGGGGCGAACAGTCAGCCCCAGCATTTT,CASSILQGANSQPQHF
many,TRBJ2-7,TRBD1,TRBV29-1,16,TGCAGCGCCCTAGGACAGGGGGCCCTTAGGGTTGGAGAGCAGTACTTC,CSALGQGALRVGEQYF
-,TRBJ2-5,-,TRBV19,13,TGTGCCAGTAGTCCGGCCATCAAGGAGACCCAGTACTTC,CASSPAIKETQYF
-,TRBJ1-3,-,TRBV4-2,16,TGTGCCAGCAGCCAACTTCCGGAAGTCTCTGGAAACACCATATATTTT,CASSQLPEVSGNTIYF
-,TRBJ2-4,-,TRBV7-8,15,TGTGCCAGCAGCTTAGGTGGTCAGGGGAAAAACATTCAGTACTTC,CASSLGGQGKNIQYF
-,TRBJ2-2,-,TRBV19,14,TGTGCCAGTAGTATGTACGGAAACACCGGGGAGCTGTTTTTT,CASSMYGNTGELFF
-,TRBJ2-7,TRBD1,TRBV5-1,14,TGCGCCAGTGCGGTCGGGACAGGGGGTTACGAGCAGTACTTC,CASAVGTGGYEQYF
-,TRBJ1-1,-,TRBV3-1/TRBV3-2,13,TGTGCCAGCAGCCAGCGGGCCCGGGAAGGGGCTTTCTTT,CASSQRAREGAFF
once,TRBJ1-1,-,TRBV9,13,TGTGCCAGCAGCGGGGACCTGAACACTGAAGCTTTCTTT,CASSGDLNTEAFF
-,TRBJ2-3,-,TRBV12-3/TRBV12-4,12,TGTGCCAGCAGGTCTACCTCCCATACGCAGTATTTT,CASRSTSHTQYF
-,TRBJ1-6,-,TRBV7-2,15,TGTGCCAGCAGCCCCCAAGGATCCTATAATTCACCCCTCCACTTT,CASSPQGSYNSPLHF
-,TRBJ2-1,-,TRBV7-2,15,TGTGCCAGCAGCCTCTCGACAGGAACTTTCAATGAGCAGTTCTTC,CASSLSTGTFNEQFF
-,TRBJ2-1,-,TRBV9,13,TGTGCCAGCAGCGTACCAGGGGGGGATGAGCAGTTCTTC,CASSVPGGDEQFF
few,TRBJ2-7,TRBD2,TRBV2,19,TGTGCCAGCAGTGAACGCGGGACTACAGAACAAACCTCTCCCTACGAGCAGTACTTC,CASSERGTTEQTSPYEQYF
-,TRBJ2-1,-,TRBV7-3,13,TGTGCCAGCAGCTTCGGCGGGTACAATGAGCAGTTCTTC,CASSFGGYNEQFF
-,TRBJ1-2,-,TRBV6-5,12,TGTGCCAGCACCGGGGGGGGAGCTGGCTACACCTTC,CASTGGGAGYTF
-,TRBJ1-2,-,TRBV5-1,15,TGCGCCAGCAGCTTGGAGGAAGGGGCTTATCGAGGCTACACCTTC,CASSLEEGAYRGYTF
-,TRBJ1-1,-,TRBV6-2/TRBV6-3,17,TGTGCCAGCAGTTACTCTCGGGCAGGCGTTATGAACACTGAAGCTTTCTTT,CASSYSRAGVMNTEAFF
-,TRBJ2-3,TRBD2,TRBV10-2,13,TGCGCCAGCGGGACTAGCGGGGGGGATACGCAGTATTTT,CASGTSGGDTQYF
-,TRBJ1-5,TRBD1,TRBV7-2,15,TGTGCCAGCAGCGTTACCGGACAGGTAAATCAGCCCCAGCATTTT,CASSVTGQVNQPQHF
once,TRBJ2-7,-,TRBV11-3,13,TGTGCCAGCAGCTTAGTATCTGGACACGAGCAGTACTTC,CASSLVSGHEQYF
-,TRBJ1-2,-,TRBV30,14,TGTGCCTGGAGGCTATATGGGGGCAACTATGGCTACACCTTC,CAWRLYGGNYGYTF
-,TRBJ2-3,-,TRBV5-1,15,TGCGCCAGCAGCTTGGCCCCGGGTAACACAGATACGCAGTATTTT,CASSLAPGNTDTQYF
-,TRBJ1-6,-,TRBV9,14,TGTGCCAGCAGCGTAGAAGTCTTTAATTCACCCCTCCACTTT,CASSVEVFNSPLHF
-,TRBJ2-7,TRBD2,TRBV5-4,16,TGTGCCAGCAGCATAGGGACTAGCGGGGGAGACTACGAGCAGTACTTC,CASSIGTSGGDYEQYF
-,TRBJ2-3,-,TRBV12-5,14,TGTGCTAGTGGTTTGGCATATAGGACAGATACGCAGTATTTT,CASGLAYRTDTQYF
few,TRBJ2-2,TRBD1,TRBV9,14,TGTGCCAGCAGCGTCTACAGGGGGACCGGGGAGCTGTTTTTT,CASSVYRGTGELFF
few,TRBJ2-5,-,TRBV7-8,12,TGTGCCAGTCAGGGGTACCAAGAGACCCAGTACTTC,CASQGYQETQYF
-,TRBJ1-4,-,TRBV7-2,13,TGTGCCAGCAGCTTAACAGGTGAAGAAAAACTGTTTTTT,CASSLTGEEKLFF